This TCR beta chain was profiled in a study of cytomegalovirus exposure and HLA in healthy donors (dated by TCRdb to the late 2010s). About the study as a whole: According to an earlier analysis of 550 to 700 of the donors, about 179 million T cells yielded roughly 100 million unique TCR beta sequences and 276 Gb of sequence data. An early release covering 550 to 650 HLA-typed donors comprised roughly 300 gigabases of sequencing data and 85 million or so unique TCR sequences. Of the roughly 400 genotyped donors, approximately 81% were placed in the genetic ancestry cluster associated with self-reported Caucasian donors. The study aimed to test whether signatures of past pathogen exposure could be identified by cataloging public T cell receptors. Using immunosequencing, the study profiled T cell repertoires from 550 to 750 subjects and related those repertoires to cytomegalovirus serostatus. Besides the first cohort of 666 subjects, a separate validation cohort made up of about 120 different subjects was used. To predict cytomegalovirus infection status, the study brought together high-throughput TCR immunosequencing, statistical association of individual TCRs with disease status, and machine learning. To study patterns of TCR occurrence, a later analysis re-analyzed previously published TCR beta repertoires from under 750 donors and added high-resolution HLA genotyping. In the later analysis, no new phenotypic data were used to find candidate immune exposures; instead, reliance was placed on TCR beta sequences and their occurrence across donors. To decide whether each TCR beta V gene segment behaved as functional or pseudogenic, an earlier analysis of approximately 620 of the donors relied on high-throughput TCR beta sequencing. Donor age, sex, ethnicity and CMV serostatus were compiled alongside the repertoire data. Genome-wide SNP genotypes for about 65% of the roughly 670 donors were used in a later genetic analysis, which treated that subset as a discovery cohort. Every repertoire in the discovery cohort had been generated on one and the same sequencing platform. HLA typing covered class I and class II loci at four-digit resolution. The number of donors typed differed by locus, with about 629-630 for A, B, C, DRB1 and DQB1, over 500 for DQA1, over 600 for DPA1, and approximately 470 for DPB1. About five DR-DQ haplotypes were handled as single units for association and clustering, since linkage in the cohort was strong. On average, over 200,000 unique TCR beta nucleotide sequences were sequenced per donor among a few hundred genotyped donors of the cohort, with roughly 19% of those sequences being non-productive. What the research found in general, with its limitations: A later analysis found that most CMV-associated TCR beta chains appeared HLA-restricted, with HLA associations seemingly driven largely by CMV exposure. Because counts were too low, about 18 rarely observed V segments, including chromosome 9 orphons, were excluded from the earlier analysis of several hundred of the donors. Several of the top co-occurrence clusters appeared to be linked to parvovirus B19, influenza, CMV and Epstein-Barr virus, according to a later analysis. Correlated functional status among segregating V segments might reflect linkage disequilibrium, but an unknown experimental factor could not be ruled out. Only TCR beta chains were sequenced in this cohort, and the absence of alpha or paired-chain data limited detectable features. According to the authors, the approach could potentially be generalized to other disease states and immunological phenotypes. A later analysis found that TCR association rates varied across HLA loci, with DRB1 alleles showing the most associated TCRs and HLA-C alleles the fewest. A total of 164 TCR beta chains were listed by the study as associated with cytomegalovirus. Sequencing depth was assumed to be roughly uniform across donors in the presence/absence analyses, though that assumption may not hold. The 87-base-pair reads could not distinguish some IMGT-functional V segments, including TRBV6-2 and TRBV6-3, so those segments were excluded. In vitro tests confirmed that a few of the cytomegalovirus-associated TCR beta chains recognize cytomegalovirus antigens. CMV serostatus was the only immune exposure information available for the cohort. A further reported finding was that TCR beta sequences accurately predicted the HLA-A and HLA-B alleles for most subjects in the first cohort. The classifier was reported to diagnose cytomegalovirus status with high specificity and sensitivity in both the original cohort and the validation cohort. Because HLA typing was unavailable for some donors at each locus, only the typed subset was used in association tests. Broadly in line with IMGT annotations, most TCR beta V segments showed up in productive rearrangements about 87% or about 30% of the time in an earlier analysis of about 500 of the donors. Most TCR sequences were observed very rarely across donors, whereas some public TCRs were present in many individuals. The sequencing pipeline was judged likely to have produced a cluster of highly shared sequence variants as a technical artifact. Strong co-occurrence of HLA alleles, especially DR and DQ, made assigning TCR associations to individual alleles difficult. A later analysis associated 16,951 TCR beta sequences with specific HLA alleles at a false discovery rate of 0.05. In a later analysis, HLA-associated TCR beta chains showed more clonal expansion and lower generation probabilities than non-associated chains that were equally common. According to a later genetic analysis, donors in an Asian-associated ancestry cluster had fewer N-insertions in productive TCRs than the approximately 670-donor mean. V-gene and J-gene trimming of TCR beta chains was associated with a missense DCLRE1C variant in a later genetic analysis, and the association was replicated in an independent cohort.

Receptor libraries were prepared by the immunoSEQ multiplex PCR assay. For the multiplex PCR, a mixture combining 60 forward primers for TCR Vbeta segments and 13 reverse primers for TCR Jbeta segments was used. The CDR3 region of rearranged TCR beta genes was amplified from genomic DNA with a multiplex PCR assay. On the Illumina HiSeq System, the amplified TCR beta libraries were sequenced as 87-base-pair reads. Regarding the original processing steps: A later analysis tallied tens of millions of unique TCR beta chains across the 666 repertoires, and about 12 million of those chains were shared by two or more donors. To remove PCR and sequencing errors, raw reads were error-corrected and collapsed into unique sequences using a nearest-neighbor algorithm that merged closely related sequences. CDR3 sequences were aligned to IMGT reference sequences to assign V, D and J gene segments. For a sequence to be retained, at least a six-nucleotide match to both a V gene segment and a J gene segment was required. Rearrangements were classified as productive when the CDR3 lacked stop codons and remained in frame with V and J, and all other rearrangements were classified as non-productive. CDR3 was defined by IMGT convention, running from the second conserved V-encoded cysteine to the conserved J-encoded phenylalanine. Sequences without an unambiguous match to a single V gene segment were excluded from the earlier analysis of several hundred of the donors. In an earlier analysis of some 590 of the donors, a V segment was called functional when productive rearrangements were above 56.7%, and segregating when the standard deviation between donors exceeded 5%. To diagnose cytomegalovirus status from the catalog of TCR beta chain sequences, a statistical classification framework was built. A later analysis assigned V and J genes by comparing TCR nucleotide sequences with IMGT/GENE-DB human TR gene sequences. In a later analysis, CDR3 sequences and most-parsimonious VDJ recombination scenarios were assigned using the TCRdist pipeline. A later analysis defined each TCR beta chain by its CDR3 amino acid sequence plus V-gene family, and excluded reads lacking a unique V-gene family. To address suspected cross-contamination and a sequencing artifact, a later analysis removed a few hundred highly shared, low-generation-probability nucleotide sequences. A later analysis calculated a clonal expansion index for each public chain from normalized within-repertoire ranks of inferred template counts. In a later analysis, generation probabilities were computed using a VDJ recombination model fitted to out-of-frame rearrangements, and the results were checked against IGoR. In a later analysis, TCR-TCR, TCR-HLA and TCR-CMV co-occurrence was scored with hypergeometric tests, and a repertoire-size bias correction was applied to TCR pairs. False discovery rates were estimated in a later analysis by permuting HLA or CMV assignments 20 times. A later analysis grouped co-occurring TCRs with DBSCAN, adding TCRdist sequence similarity when clustering within HLA-allele-positive subsets. Repertoires with fewer than 30,000 or more than 120,000 public chains, plus five repertoires with anomalous nucleotide sharing, were excluded from co-occurrence clustering. Imported from immuneACCESS, the table was reduced by TCRdb to in-frame sequences with V and J called. These copies leave out some clones; in studies compared against another copy, an unresolved V gene accounts for under half, and the cause of the remainder is not known. For V, J and clone size, that table is used; D and trimming come from the DNA. The sample table contains about 43,000 clones; only one count was recorded for around 85% of them. Together, the top ten hold about 2.9% of the sample.

From the germline V gene, CDR1 is KGHSH and CDR2 is LQKENI. The CDR3 runs 17 amino acids, cysteine and phenylalanine included. The retained sequence is limited to the CDR3, 51 bases, with the frame set at the first base. After removal of 8 bases from V and 1 base from J, the junction retains 14 bases not matched to a gene. As regards this clone: This clone's antigen is unknown. No per-base quality is available; no much larger clone lies one base away.

The cohort comprised some 680 healthy bone marrow donors. Cohort members were all nominally healthy when sampled, although unrecorded immune exposures were likely present. The donor was CMV seronegative and was included in the group of approximately 350 seronegative cohort members. A peripheral blood sample was collected from each donor, and TCR beta sequencing was performed on peripheral blood mononuclear cells. The Qiagen DNeasy Blood Extraction Kit was used to extract genomic DNA from the blood cell samples. The sequence was obtained from a man aged 45-65 years in good health and CMV-seronegative. The sample consisted of PBMCs. The rearrangement combines TRBV18 with TRBJ2-1, with 7 junctional bases fitting TRBD1. Here the CDR3 is given as CASGLNRGRISYNEQFF. The sequenced DNA: TGTGCCAGCGGCTTGAACAGGGGAAGGATTTCCTACAATGAGCAGTTCTTC.